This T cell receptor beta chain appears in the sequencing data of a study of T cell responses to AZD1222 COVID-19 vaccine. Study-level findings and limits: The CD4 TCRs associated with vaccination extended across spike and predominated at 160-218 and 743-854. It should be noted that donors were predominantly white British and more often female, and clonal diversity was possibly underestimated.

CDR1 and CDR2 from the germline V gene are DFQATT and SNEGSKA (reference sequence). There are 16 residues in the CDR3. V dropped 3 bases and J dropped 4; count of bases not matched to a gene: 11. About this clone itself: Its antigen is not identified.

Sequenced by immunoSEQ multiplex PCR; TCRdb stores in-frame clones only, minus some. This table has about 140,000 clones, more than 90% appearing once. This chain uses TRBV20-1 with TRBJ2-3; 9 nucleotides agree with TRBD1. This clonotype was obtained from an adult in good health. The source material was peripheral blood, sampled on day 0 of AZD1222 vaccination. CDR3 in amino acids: CSASTPGQGVADTQYF. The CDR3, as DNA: TGCAGTGCTAGTACTCCGGGACAGGGTGTGGCAGATACGCAGTATTTT.